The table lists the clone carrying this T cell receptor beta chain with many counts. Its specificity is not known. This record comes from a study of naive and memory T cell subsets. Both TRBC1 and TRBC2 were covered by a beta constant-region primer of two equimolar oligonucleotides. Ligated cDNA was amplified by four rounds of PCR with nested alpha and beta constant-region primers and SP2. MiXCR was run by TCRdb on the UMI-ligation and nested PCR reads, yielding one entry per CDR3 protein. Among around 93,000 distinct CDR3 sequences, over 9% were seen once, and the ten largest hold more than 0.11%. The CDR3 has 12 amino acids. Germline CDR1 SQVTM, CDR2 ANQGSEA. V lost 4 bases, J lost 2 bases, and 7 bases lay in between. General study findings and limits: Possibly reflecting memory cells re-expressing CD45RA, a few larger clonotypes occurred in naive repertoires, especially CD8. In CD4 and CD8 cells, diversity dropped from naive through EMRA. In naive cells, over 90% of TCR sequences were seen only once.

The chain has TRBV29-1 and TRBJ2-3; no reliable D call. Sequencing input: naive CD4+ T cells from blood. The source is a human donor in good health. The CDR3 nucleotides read TGCAGCGTTGCAGGAGCCACAGATACGCAGTATTTT. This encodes CSVAGATDTQYF.